This T cell receptor beta chain was found in a study of blood T cells in healthy people across ages. Study-wide background: The capture of about one barcoded beta molecule per two T cells was achieved by template switching.

Comment on this clonotype: As yet, its antigen is unknown. One end of the junction does not line up with germline, which may come from a read error.

Total RNA extracted from each sample amounted to at least 6 micrograms. PCR was performed a second time for about 7 to 11 cycles using a sample-barcoded 5' primer and a J-beta primer mix. One entry per CDR3 protein results from TCRdb running MiXCR on the 5' RACE reads. In the table there are more than 1 million distinct CDR3 sequences, around 45% of which are singletons. Study results and limitations: Per-million-T-cell TCR beta diversity fell roughly linearly with age.

The CDR3 consists of 12 residues. The germline V gene has CDR1 MNHEY and CDR2 SMNVEV (reference sequence). The chain links TRBV27 to TRBJ2-3; D not certain. The sequence was obtained from a woman aged 55-70 years in good health. Sequencing was carried out using blood. CDR3 nucleotide sequence: TGTACCAGCAATCGGGGCACAGATACGCAGTATTTT. This encodes CTSNRGTDTQYF.